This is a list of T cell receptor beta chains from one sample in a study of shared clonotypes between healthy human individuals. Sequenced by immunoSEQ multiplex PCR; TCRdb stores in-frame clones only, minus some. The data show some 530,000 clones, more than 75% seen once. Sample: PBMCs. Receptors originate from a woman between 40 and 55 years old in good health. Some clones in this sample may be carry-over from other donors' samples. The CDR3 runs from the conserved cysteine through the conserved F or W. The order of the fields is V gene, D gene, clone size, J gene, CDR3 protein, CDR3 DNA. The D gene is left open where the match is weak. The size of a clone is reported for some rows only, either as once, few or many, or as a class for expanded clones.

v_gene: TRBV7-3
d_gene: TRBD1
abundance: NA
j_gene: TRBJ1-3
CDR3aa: CASSPTGALGNTIYF
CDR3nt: TGTGCCAGCAGCCCAACAGGGGCCCTTGGAAACACCATATATTTT

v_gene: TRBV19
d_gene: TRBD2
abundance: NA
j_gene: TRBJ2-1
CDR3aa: CASNPGTSAYNEQFF
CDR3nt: TGTGCCAGTAACCCAGGGACTAGCGCCTACAATGAGCAGTTCTTC

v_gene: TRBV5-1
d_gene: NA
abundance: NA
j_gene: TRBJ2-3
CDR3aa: CASSLGAGGTDTQYF
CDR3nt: TGCGCCAGCAGCTTGGGGGCAGGGGGGACAGATACGCAGTATTTT

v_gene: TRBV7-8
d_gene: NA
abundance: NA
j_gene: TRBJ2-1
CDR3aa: CASSFDQGSYNEQFF
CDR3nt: TGTGCCAGCAGCTTTGATCAGGGTTCCTACAATGAGCAGTTCTTC

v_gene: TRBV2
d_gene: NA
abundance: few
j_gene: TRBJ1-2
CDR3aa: CASSELQTINYGYTF
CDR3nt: TGTGCCAGCAGTGAACTACAGACGATTAACTATGGCTACACCTTC

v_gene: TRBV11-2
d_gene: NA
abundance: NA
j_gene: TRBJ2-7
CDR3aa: CASSLGDLYEQYF
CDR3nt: TGTGCCAGCAGCTTGGGAGACCTATACGAGCAGTACTTC

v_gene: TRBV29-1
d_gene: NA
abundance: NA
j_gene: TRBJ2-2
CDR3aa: CSVERGRGELFF
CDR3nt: TGCAGCGTTGAAAGGGGTCGGGGGGAGCTGTTTTTT

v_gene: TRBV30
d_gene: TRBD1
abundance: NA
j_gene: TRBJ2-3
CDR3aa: CAWSAGTGYTDTQYF
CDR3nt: TGTGCCTGGAGCGCCGGGACAGGGTACACAGATACGCAGTATTTT

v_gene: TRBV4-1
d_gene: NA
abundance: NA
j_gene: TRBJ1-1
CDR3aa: CASSQDAFPKAFF
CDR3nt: TGCGCCAGCAGCCAAGATGCCTTCCCGAAAGCTTTCTTT

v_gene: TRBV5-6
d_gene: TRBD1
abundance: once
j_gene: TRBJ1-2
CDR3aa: CASTTTGGFGYTF
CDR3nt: TGTGCCAGCACCACGACAGGGGGCTTTGGCTACACCTTC

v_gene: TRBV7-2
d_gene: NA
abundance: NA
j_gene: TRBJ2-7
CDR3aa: CASSLSRGREQYF
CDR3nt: TGTGCCAGCAGCTTATCCAGGGGCAGGGAGCAGTACTTC

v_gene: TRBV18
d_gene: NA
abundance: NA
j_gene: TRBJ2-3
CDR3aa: CASSAETSTDTQYF
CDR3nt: TGTGCCAGCTCAGCAGAGACTAGCACAGATACGCAGTATTTT

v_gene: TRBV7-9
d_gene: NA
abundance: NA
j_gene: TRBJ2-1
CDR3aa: CASSGYNEQFF
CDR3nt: TGTGCCAGCAGCGGGTACAATGAGCAGTTCTTC

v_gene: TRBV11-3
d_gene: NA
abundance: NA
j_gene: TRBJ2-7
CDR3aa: CASSPARDSYEQYF
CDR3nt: TGTGCCAGCAGCCCCGCCAGGGACTCCTACGAGCAGTACTTC

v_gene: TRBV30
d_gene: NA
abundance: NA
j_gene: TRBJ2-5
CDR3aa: CAWATLGAGETQYF
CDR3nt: TGTGCCTGGGCCACCCTGGGGGCAGGGGAGACCCAGTACTTC